This T cell receptor beta chain was identified during a study of CD8 T cells in Susac syndrome. This clonotype has just one count. The CDR3 totals 14 residues. V dropped 6 bases and J dropped 7; count of bases not matched to a gene: 10. The recently defined diagnostic criteria for definite or probable disease were met by the Susac syndrome patients. Reverse transcription of about 0.5 to 1 ug RNA was carried out with random hexamers. Via MiXCR, TCRdb re-called the immunoSEQ multiplex PCR reads, giving one row per CDR3 protein. The sample holds some 210,000 distinct CDR3 sequences; approximately 94% are singletons and the top ten take about 0.14%.

Sample: CD4+ T cells from PBMCs. This clonotype was obtained from a human donor with Susac syndrome. This rearrangement joins TRBV12-3 or TRBV12-4 to TRBJ1-1; 8 positions match TRBD1. The CDR3 region has the DNA TGTGCCAGCAGCAATCGACAGGGGAGGAATGAAGCTTTCTTT. It translates to CASSNRQGRNEAFF.